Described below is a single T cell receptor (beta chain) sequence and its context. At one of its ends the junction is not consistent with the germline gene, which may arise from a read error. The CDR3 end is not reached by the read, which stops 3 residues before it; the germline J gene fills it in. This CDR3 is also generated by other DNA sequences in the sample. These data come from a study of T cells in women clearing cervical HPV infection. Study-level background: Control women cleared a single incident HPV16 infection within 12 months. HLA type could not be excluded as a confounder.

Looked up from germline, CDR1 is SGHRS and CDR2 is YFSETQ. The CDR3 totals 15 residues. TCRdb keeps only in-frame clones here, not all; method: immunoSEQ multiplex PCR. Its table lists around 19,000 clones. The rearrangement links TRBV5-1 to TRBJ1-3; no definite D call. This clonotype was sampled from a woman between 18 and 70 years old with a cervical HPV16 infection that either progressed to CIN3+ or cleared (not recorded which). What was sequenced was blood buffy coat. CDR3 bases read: TGCGCCAGCAGCTTGGAGGGCCTCTCTGGAAACACA. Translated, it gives CASSLEGLSGNT. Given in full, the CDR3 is CASSLEGLSGNTIYF. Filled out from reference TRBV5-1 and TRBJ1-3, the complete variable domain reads KAGVTQTPRYLIKTRGQQVTLSCSPISGHRSVSWYQQTPGQGLQFLFEYFSETQRNKGNFPGRFSGRQFSNSRSEMNVSTLELGDSALYLCASSLEGLSGNTIYFGEGSWLTVV.